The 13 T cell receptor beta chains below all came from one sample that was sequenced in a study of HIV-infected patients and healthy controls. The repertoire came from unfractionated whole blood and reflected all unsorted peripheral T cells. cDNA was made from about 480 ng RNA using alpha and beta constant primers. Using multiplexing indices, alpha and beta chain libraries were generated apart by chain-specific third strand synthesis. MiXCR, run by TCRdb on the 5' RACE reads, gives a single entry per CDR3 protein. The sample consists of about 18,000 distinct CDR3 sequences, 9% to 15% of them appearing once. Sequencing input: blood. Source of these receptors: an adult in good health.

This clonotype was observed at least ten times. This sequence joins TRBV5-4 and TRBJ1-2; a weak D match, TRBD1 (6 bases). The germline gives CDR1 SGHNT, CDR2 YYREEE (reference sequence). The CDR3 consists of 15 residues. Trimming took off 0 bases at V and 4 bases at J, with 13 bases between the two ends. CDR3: CASSLGGTSAYGYTF. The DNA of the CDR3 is TGTGCCAGCAGCTTGGGAGGGACAAGCGCCTATGGCTACACCTTC.

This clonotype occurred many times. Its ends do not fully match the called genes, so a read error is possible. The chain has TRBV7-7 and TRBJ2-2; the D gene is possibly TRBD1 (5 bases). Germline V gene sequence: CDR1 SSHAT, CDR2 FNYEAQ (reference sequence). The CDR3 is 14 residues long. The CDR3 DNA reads TGTGCTAGCAGCTCCACAAGACAGTCCGGGGAGCTGTTTTTT. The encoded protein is CASSSTRQSGELFF.

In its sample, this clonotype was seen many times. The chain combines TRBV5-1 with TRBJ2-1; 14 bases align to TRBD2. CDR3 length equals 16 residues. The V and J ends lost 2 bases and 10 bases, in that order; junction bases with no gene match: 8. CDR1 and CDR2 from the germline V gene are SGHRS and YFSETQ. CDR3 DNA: TGCGCCAGCAGCTTTTCAGGACTAGCGGGGGGTACGGAGCAGTTCTTC. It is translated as CASSFSGLAGGTEQFF. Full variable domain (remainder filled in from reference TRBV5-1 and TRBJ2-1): KAGVTQTPRYLIKTRGQQVTLSCSPISGHRSVSWYQQTPGQGLQFLFEYFSETQRNKGNFPGRFSGRQFSNSRSEMNVSTLELGDSALYLCASSFSGLAGGTEQFFGPGTRLTVL.

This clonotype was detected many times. CDR3 coding DNA: TGTGCCAGCAGCCTTCTCAATAAGGGCGGGACTGAAGCTTTCTTT. Translating it yields CASSLLNKGGTEAFF. The chain combines TRBV2 with TRBJ1-1; no firm D call. The V end was cut by 6 bases, the J end by 5 bases, with 19 bases between. This CDR3 spans 15 amino acids. CDR1 and CDR2 from the germline V gene are SNHLY and FYNNEI. Full variable domain (rest looked up from reference TRBV2 and TRBJ1-1): EPEVTQTPSHQVTQMGQEVILRCVPISNHLYFYWYRQILGQKVEFLVSFYNNEISEKSEIFDDQFSVERPDGSNFTLKIRSTKLEDSAMYFCASSLLNKGGTEAFFGQGTRLTVV.

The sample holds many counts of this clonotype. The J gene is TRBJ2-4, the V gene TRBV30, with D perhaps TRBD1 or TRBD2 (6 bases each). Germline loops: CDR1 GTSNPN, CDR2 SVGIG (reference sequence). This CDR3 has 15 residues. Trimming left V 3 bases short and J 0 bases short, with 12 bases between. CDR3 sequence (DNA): TGTGCCTGGAGCCGAGGGGGGTTAGCCAAAAACATTCAGTACTTC. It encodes CAWSRGGLAKNIQYF.

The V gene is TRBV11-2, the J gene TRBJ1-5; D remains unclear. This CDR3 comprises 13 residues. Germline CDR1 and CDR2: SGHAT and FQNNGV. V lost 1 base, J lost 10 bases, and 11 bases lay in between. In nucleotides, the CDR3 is TGTGCCAGCAGCTTAGGTAGGAACGGACCCCAGCATTTT. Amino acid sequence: CASSLGRNGPQHF.

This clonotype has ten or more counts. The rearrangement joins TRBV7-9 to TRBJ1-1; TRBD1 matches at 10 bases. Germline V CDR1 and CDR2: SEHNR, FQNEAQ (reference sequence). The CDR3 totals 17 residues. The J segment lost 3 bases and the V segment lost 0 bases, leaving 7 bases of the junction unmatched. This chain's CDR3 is CASSLALWDRGDTEAFF. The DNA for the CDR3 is TGTGCCAGCAGCTTAGCGCTCTGGGACAGGGGAGACACTGAAGCTTTCTTT.

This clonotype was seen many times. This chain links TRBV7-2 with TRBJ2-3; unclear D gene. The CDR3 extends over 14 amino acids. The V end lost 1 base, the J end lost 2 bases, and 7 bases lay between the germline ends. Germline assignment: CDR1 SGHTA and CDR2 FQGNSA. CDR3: CASSLGPATDTQYF. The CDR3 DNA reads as TGTGCCAGCAGCTTAGGCCCCGCCACAGATACGCAGTATTTT.

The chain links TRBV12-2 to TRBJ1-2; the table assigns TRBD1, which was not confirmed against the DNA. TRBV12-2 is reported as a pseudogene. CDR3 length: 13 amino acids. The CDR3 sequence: CASRAGQLYGYTF. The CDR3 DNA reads TGTGCAAGTCGAGCGGGACAGTTATATGGCTACACCTTC.

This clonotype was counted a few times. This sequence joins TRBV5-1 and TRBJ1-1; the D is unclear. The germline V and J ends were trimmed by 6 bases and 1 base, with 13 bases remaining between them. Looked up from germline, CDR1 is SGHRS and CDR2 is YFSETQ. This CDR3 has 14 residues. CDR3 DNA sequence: TGCGCCAGCAACTGGGGAAGACAGAACACTGAAGCTTTCTTT. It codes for CASNWGRQNTEAFF.

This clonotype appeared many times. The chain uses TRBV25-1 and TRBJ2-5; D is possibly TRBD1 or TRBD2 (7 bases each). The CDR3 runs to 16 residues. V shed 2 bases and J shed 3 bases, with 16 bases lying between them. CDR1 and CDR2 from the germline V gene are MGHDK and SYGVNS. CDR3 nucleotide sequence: TGTGCCAGCAGTGAAGGGGCCAGGGGGGGAGAAGAGACCCAGTACTTC. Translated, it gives CASSEGARGGEETQYF.

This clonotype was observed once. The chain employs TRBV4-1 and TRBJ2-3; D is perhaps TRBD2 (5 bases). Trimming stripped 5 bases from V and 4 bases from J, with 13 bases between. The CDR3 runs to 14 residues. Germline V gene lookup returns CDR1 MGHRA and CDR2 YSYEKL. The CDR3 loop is CASSSARAPDTQYF. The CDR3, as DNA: TGCGCCAGCAGCTCCGCGAGGGCCCCAGATACGCAGTATTTT.

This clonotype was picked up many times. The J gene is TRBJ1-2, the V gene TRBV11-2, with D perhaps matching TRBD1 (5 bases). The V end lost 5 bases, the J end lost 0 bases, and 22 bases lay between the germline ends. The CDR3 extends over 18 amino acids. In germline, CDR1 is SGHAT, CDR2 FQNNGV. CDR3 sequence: CASSQHLSPRASNYGYTF. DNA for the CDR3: TGTGCCAGCAGCCAACATCTAAGCCCCAGGGCTTCTAACTATGGCTACACCTTC.